This entry concerns a single T cell receptor (beta chain). What this receptor recognizes is not known. Per-base qualities were not stored, and no clone one base away is much larger. TCRbeta CDR3 regions were amplified from genomic DNA using the immunoSEQ Assay, a bias-controlled multiplex PCR. The paper's data handling went like this. Nucleated cell counts per sample were estimated from amplification of reference gene primers within the assay. To quantify the absolute abundance of each unique TCRbeta CDR3 rearrangement, sequence reads were collapsed and filtered. For each sample, productive Simpson clonality was calculated by taking the square root of Simpson's diversity index across productive rearrangements. This is the immuneACCESS table as TCRdb keeps it, with only in-frame sequences that have V and J called. A part of the clones is gone; compared with another copy, unresolved V genes explain less than half, and the rest is unexplained. The DNA was the basis for D and trimming; V, J and clone size are from that table. The table for this sample lists approximately 470,000 clones; roughly 90% of them were counted only once. Roughly 0.72% of the sample goes to the ten largest clones.

Participants in the prospective study were aged about 18 to 100 years, lived in about two dozen United States geographic areas, and enrolled through a virtual design. In the prospective study, cohorts were assigned on the basis of participant-reported clinical history obtained from a screening survey and a study questionnaire. Recovered participants in ImmuneRACE Cohort 3 were defined as having two consecutive negative NP/OP PCR tests, clearance from a healthcare professional, or resolution of symptoms. In the prospective study, whole blood, serum and a nasopharyngeal or oropharyngeal swab were collected from each participant by mobile phlebotomists. Prospective study participants could optionally give additional blood draws and questionnaires over an approximately 2-month period. Blood samples from the prospective study were shipped frozen or at room temperature prior to DNA extraction. These data come from a study of blood T cell repertoires in COVID-19 (dated by TCRdb to 2018 to 2021). Regarding the study in general: Samples from collaborators originated in the United States, Italy and Spain and spanned both the acute and convalescent phases of COVID-19. The prospective study material was composed of cDNA or gDNA derived from T cells, B-cell-depleted T cells, or PBMCs. Subjects who had been exposed to COVID-19, were actively infected with it, or had recovered from it provided the deeply sampled blood TCRbeta repertoires that made up the dataset. The repertoires were made available in a free public database intended to serve as a resource for research on the immune response to SARS-CoV-2. The samples were drawn from two sources: the first 160 participants of the ongoing ImmuneRACE study, and 1,254 subjects contributed by 6 global collaborators. The sample metadata nearly always contained a de-identified subject ID, COVID-19 status, age in years and sex. HLA class I and class II types, where available, came from metadata supplied by the sample provider rather than from assay-based typing.

The CDR3 measures 13 amino acids from cysteine to phenylalanine. The kept DNA is CDR3 alone, 39 bases in frame from the first base. In the germline V gene (reference sequence), CDR1 corresponds to SEHNR and CDR2 to FQNEAQ. Between the V and J ends, shortened by 3 bases and 13 bases respectively, the junction contains 13 bases. The paper as a whole reports these results and caveats: How much clinical and demographic metadata was included differed by source and by participant, and the metadata was provided uncurated.

The clonotype originates from a young woman who had recovered from COVID-19. The sequencing input was PBMCs or T cells enriched from blood (not recorded which). Here the chain combines TRBV7-9 and TRBJ1-6; too little of a D gene remains to name it. The CDR3 reads as follows: CASSFDLSRPLHF. The nucleotide sequence reads as follows: TGTGCCAGCAGCTTCGACTTATCTCGGCCCCTCCACTTT.